These 8 T cell receptor beta chains originate from one sample sequenced in a study of beta chain features in type 1 diabetes. Which antigens these TCRs recognize remains unknown. Since all of the isolated RNA was reverse transcribed, expressed TCRB transcripts were what got sequenced. Here immunoSEQ multiplex PCR was the method, and the copy in TCRdb shows in-frame clones only, minus some. The table lists 300,000 or so clones, approximately 15% of them singletons. Notes on the study in general: Among patients with Type 1 diabetes, TCRB CDR3s were moderately but significantly shorter in every one of the four CD4+ subsets.

The sequenced sample consisted of naive CD4+ T cells from blood. These receptors were collected from a woman between 18 and 29 years old with type 1 diabetes.

The rearrangement links TRBV2 to TRBJ2-2; perhaps TRBD2 as D (6 bases). Germline V CDR1 and CDR2: SNHLY, FYNNEI. The V end lost 7 bases, the J end lost 4 bases, and 19 bases lay between the germline ends. The CDR3 is 16 residues long. The CDR3 region is CASTMTSAVGTGELFF. CDR3 nucleotides: TGTGCCAGCACAATGACTAGTGCAGTCGGCACCGGGGAGCTGTTTTTT.

The V call is TRBV7-6, the J call TRBJ2-1, with D unclear. Looked up from germline, CDR1 is SGHVS and CDR2 is FNYEAQ. V gave up 3 bases and J gave up 4 bases, with 10 bases separating them. This CDR3 spans 14 amino acids. The CDR3: CASSFSHLYNEQFF. CDR3 sequence (DNA): TGTGCCAGCAGCTTTTCCCATCTATACAATGAGCAGTTCTTC.

V usage is TRBV5-6 and J usage is TRBJ2-2; the match to TRBD1 covers 7 bases. CDR1 is SGHDT and CDR2 is YYEEEE in the germline V gene. V trimming: 1 base; J trimming: 1 base; junction bases outside the gene matches: 7. The CDR3 has 17 amino acids. This chain's CDR3 is CASSLPRDRWNTGELFF. CDR3 DNA sequence: TGTGCCAGCAGCTTGCCTCGGGACAGATGGAACACCGGGGAGCTGTTTTTT.

The V gene is TRBV29-1, the J gene TRBJ1-1, with 7 bases matching TRBD1. The J segment lost 0 bases and the V segment lost 7 bases, leaving 5 bases of the junction unmatched. The CDR3 loop spans 13 amino acids. Germline V CDR1 and CDR2: SQVTM, ANQGSEA. The CDR3 DNA reads TGCAGCGCCCGGACAGGAGTGAACACTGAAGCTTTCTTT. Amino acids: CSARTGVNTEAFF.

This rearrangement joins TRBV7-3 to TRBJ2-1; 12 positions match TRBD2. The CDR3 is 16 residues long. CDR1 is SGHTA and CDR2 is FQGTGA in the germline V gene. The V gene end was trimmed by 1 base and the J gene end by 8 bases; junction bases not matched to a gene: 6. The CDR3 loop is CASSLIPSGRAHEQFF. The CDR3, as DNA: TGTGCCAGCAGCTTAATTCCTAGCGGGAGGGCCCATGAGCAGTTCTTC.

There are a few counts of this clone. The chain joins TRBV25-1 to TRBJ2-5; 7 nucleotides line up with TRBD2. Germline V gives CDR1 MGHDK, CDR2 SYGVNS. V trimming: 3 bases; J trimming: 1 base; junction bases outside the gene matches: 2. This CDR3 is built from 14 residues. The CDR3 nucleotides are TGTGCCAGCAGTGACCTAGCGGTCCAAGAGACCCAGTACTTC. Translated, it gives CASSDLAVQETQYF.

This chain joins TRBV7-6 and TRBJ2-1; TRBD2 matches 13 bases. V trimming: 4 bases; J trimming: 6 bases; junction bases outside the gene matches: 6. Germline V gene data show CDR1 as SGHVS and CDR2 as FNYEAQ. The CDR3 sequence is 16 residues long. CDR3: CASSSGLAGAANEQFF. The CDR3 DNA reads as TGTGCCAGCAGCTCCGGACTAGCGGGAGCGGCCAATGAGCAGTTCTTC.

CDR3 loop: CASRRQARTNTEAFF. The CDR3 DNA follows: TGTGCCAGCAGACGACAGGCCCGAACGAACACTGAAGCTTTCTTT. This rearrangement joins TRBV13 to TRBJ1-1, with D possibly being TRBD1 (6 bases). The CDR3 has 15 amino acids. From germline, CDR1 is PRHDT and CDR2 FYEKMQ (reference sequence). V lost 6 bases and J 1 base, leaving 15 bases between the germline ends.